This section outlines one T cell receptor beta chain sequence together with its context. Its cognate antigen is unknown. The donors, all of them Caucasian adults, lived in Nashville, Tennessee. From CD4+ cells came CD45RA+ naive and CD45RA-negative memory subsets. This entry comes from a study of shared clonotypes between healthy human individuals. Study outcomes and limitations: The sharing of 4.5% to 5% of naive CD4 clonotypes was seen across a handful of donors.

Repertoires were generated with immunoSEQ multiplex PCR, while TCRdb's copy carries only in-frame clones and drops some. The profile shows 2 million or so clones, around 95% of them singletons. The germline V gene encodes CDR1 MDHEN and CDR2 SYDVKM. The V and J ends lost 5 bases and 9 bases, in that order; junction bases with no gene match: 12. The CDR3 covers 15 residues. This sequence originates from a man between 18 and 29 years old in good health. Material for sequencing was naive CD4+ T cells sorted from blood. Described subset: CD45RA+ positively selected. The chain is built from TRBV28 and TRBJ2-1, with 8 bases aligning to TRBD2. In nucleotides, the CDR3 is TGTGCCAGCAGTGCGGGGACTAGAGGTGGCGGTGAGCAGTTCTTC. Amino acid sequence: CASSAGTRGGGEQFF.